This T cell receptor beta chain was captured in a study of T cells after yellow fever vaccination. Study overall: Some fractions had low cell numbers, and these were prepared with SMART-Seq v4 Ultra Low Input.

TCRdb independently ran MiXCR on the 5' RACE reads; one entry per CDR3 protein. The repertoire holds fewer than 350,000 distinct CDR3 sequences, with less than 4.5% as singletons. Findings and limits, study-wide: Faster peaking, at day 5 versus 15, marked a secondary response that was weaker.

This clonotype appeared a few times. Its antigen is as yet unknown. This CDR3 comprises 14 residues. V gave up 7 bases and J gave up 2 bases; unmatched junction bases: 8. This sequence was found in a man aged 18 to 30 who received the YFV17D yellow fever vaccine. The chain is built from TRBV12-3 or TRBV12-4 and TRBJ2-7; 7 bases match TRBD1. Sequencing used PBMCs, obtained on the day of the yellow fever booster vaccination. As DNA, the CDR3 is TGTGCCAGCAAGGTGGGGACAGTACCCTACGAGCAGTACTTC. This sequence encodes CASKVGTVPYEQYF.